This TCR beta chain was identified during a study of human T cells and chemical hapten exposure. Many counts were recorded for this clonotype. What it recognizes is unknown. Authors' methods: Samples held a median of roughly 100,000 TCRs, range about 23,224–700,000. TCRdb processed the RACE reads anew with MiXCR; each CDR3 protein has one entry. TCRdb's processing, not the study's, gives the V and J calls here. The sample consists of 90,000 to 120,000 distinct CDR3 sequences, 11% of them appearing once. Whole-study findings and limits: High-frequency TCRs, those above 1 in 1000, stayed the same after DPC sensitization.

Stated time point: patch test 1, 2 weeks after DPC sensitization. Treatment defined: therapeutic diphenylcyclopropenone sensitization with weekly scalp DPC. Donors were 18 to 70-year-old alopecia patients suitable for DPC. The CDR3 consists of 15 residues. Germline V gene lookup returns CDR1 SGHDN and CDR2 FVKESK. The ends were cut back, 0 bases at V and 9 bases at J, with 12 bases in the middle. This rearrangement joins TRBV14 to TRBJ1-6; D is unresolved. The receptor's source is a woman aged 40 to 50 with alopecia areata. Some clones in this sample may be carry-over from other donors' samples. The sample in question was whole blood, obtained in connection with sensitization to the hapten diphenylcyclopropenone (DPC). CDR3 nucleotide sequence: TGTGCCAGCAGCCAAGATCCCCAAGGGCGTTCACCCCTCCACTTT. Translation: CASSQDPQGRSPLHF.